The rows below give T cell receptor beta chains drawn from one sample of a study of naive and memory T cell subsets. TCRdb recomputed calls from the UMI-ligation and nested PCR reads with MiXCR, one row per CDR3 protein. The table has over 110,000 distinct CDR3 sequences, approximately 21% seen once. Sequences were obtained from naive CD8+ T cells from blood. All receptors come from a human donor in good health. The CDR3 runs from the conserved cysteine through the conserved F or W.

J gene: TRBJ2-7
V gene: TRBV27
CDR3 protein: CASSLSRRKLYF

J gene: TRBJ2-1
V gene: TRBV24-1
CDR3 protein: CATSDPGQGADEQFF

J gene: TRBJ2-3
V gene: TRBV5-4
CDR3 protein: CASSEDRDTQYF

J gene: TRBJ2-4
V gene: TRBV29-1
CDR3 protein: CSVEDARILGNIQYF

J gene: TRBJ2-1
V gene: TRBV27
CDR3 protein: CASSPGLEIYEQFF

J gene: TRBJ2-3
V gene: TRBV7-9
CDR3 protein: CASSPTSGPTDTQYF

J gene: TRBJ1-1
V gene: TRBV14
CDR3 protein: CASSQGQGFNTEAFF

J gene: TRBJ2-3
V gene: TRBV7-2
CDR3 protein: CASSSVAGATSDTQYF

J gene: TRBJ2-6
V gene: TRBV7-9
CDR3 protein: CASPFLDNVLTF

J gene: TRBJ2-2
V gene: TRBV4-3
CDR3 protein: CASSQDIGQGQFRPLFF

J gene: TRBJ2-7
V gene: TRBV12-3/TRBV12-4
CDR3 protein: CASSSSVYEQYF

J gene: TRBJ2-1
V gene: TRBV4-3
CDR3 protein: CASSQVLAGEGSYNEQFF

J gene: TRBJ2-7
V gene: TRBV28
CDR3 protein: CASTQGLADASYEQYF

J gene: TRBJ2-1
V gene: TRBV5-1
CDR3 protein: CASSFRWEDSYNEQFF

J gene: TRBJ1-2
V gene: TRBV11-2
CDR3 protein: CASSLDRDGYTF

J gene: TRBJ2-2
V gene: TRBV29-1
CDR3 protein: CSVRDTDTGELFF

J gene: TRBJ2-5
V gene: TRBV5-1
CDR3 protein: CASSTVAGVFKETQYF

J gene: TRBJ2-3
V gene: TRBV28
CDR3 protein: CASSATPPSDSTDTQYF

J gene: TRBJ2-4
V gene: TRBV27
CDR3 protein: CASSSSSGWDIQYF

J gene: TRBJ2-7
V gene: TRBV9
CDR3 protein: CASSPGAQVEQYF

J gene: TRBJ2-1
V gene: TRBV5-6
CDR3 protein: CASTEGLAGANEQFF

J gene: TRBJ2-2
V gene: TRBV28
CDR3 protein: CASSLDRGDTGELFF

J gene: TRBJ1-2
V gene: TRBV27
CDR3 protein: CASSPGRGLGGYTF

J gene: TRBJ2-1
V gene: TRBV19
CDR3 protein: CASSDSSSYNEQFF

J gene: TRBJ2-2
V gene: TRBV28
CDR3 protein: CASSFGQGAYTGELFF

J gene: TRBJ1-2
V gene: TRBV5-1
CDR3 protein: CASSLAEGGVYGYTF

J gene: TRBJ1-5
V gene: TRBV25-1
CDR3 protein: CASSESSTGWQPQHF

J gene: TRBJ2-5
V gene: TRBV28
CDR3 protein: CASSLPREEETQYF

J gene: TRBJ1-2
V gene: TRBV20-1
CDR3 protein: CSARGGFEGYGYTF

J gene: TRBJ2-2
V gene: TRBV7-2
CDR3 protein: CASSSRDKYTGELFF

J gene: TRBJ2-7
V gene: TRBV15
CDR3 protein: CATSKWSGQYEQYF

J gene: TRBJ2-2
V gene: TRBV25-1
CDR3 protein: CASNGGELFF

J gene: TRBJ2-1
V gene: TRBV2
CDR3 protein: CASSVWGRGNNEQFF

J gene: TRBJ2-7
V gene: TRBV6-5
CDR3 protein: CASSYSKLADYEQYF

J gene: TRBJ2-1
V gene: TRBV19
CDR3 protein: CASSIALRRNEQFF

J gene: TRBJ2-7
V gene: TRBV4-3
CDR3 protein: CASSPQLSFEQYF

J gene: TRBJ2-7
V gene: TRBV7-9
CDR3 protein: CASSLDPDGLKNEQYF

J gene: TRBJ1-5
V gene: TRBV6-2/TRBV6-3
CDR3 protein: CASSLYSQPQHF

J gene: TRBJ1-1
V gene: TRBV30
CDR3 protein: CAWRYGNVEAFF

J gene: TRBJ2-1
V gene: TRBV28
CDR3 protein: CASRDRGLDEQFF

J gene: TRBJ2-2
V gene: TRBV29-1
CDR3 protein: CSARGLAGDPGELFF

J gene: TRBJ2-7
V gene: TRBV7-9
CDR3 protein: CASSPGQGDEQYF

J gene: TRBJ2-7
V gene: TRBV27
CDR3 protein: CASKDRPDSYEQYF

J gene: TRBJ1-2
V gene: TRBV27
CDR3 protein: CASSLKPHPTF

J gene: TRBJ1-5
V gene: TRBV27
CDR3 protein: CASSSTGGNQPQHF

J gene: TRBJ2-7
V gene: TRBV6-5
CDR3 protein: CASSVQGGYEQYF

J gene: TRBJ2-6
V gene: TRBV27
CDR3 protein: CASSLLSGANVLTF